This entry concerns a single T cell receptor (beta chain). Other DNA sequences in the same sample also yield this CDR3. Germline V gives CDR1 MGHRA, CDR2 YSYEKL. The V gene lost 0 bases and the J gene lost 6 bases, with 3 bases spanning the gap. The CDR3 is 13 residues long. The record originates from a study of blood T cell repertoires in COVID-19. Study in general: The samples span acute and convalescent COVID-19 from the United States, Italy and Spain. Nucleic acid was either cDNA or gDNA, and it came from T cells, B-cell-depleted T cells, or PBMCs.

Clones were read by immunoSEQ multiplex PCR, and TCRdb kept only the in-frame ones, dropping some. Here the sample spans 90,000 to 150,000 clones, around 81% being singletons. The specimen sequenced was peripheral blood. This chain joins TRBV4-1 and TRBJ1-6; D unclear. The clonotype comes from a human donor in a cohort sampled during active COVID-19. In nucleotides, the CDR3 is TGCGCCAGCAGCCAAGAGGCTAATTCACCCCTCCACTTT. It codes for CASSQEANSPLHF.